These T cell receptor beta chains were read from a single sample in a study of control samples from healthy donors and cancer patients. Produced via immunoSEQ multiplex PCR; TCRdb's table is partial and in-frame only. Of over 85,000 clones listed, around 85% are singletons. Material for sequencing was PBMCs. Every receptor here comes from a man aged 65-85 years with lung cancer. The CDR3 runs from the conserved cysteine through the conserved F or W. Each record gives: CDR3 length, V gene, D gene, J gene, clone size, CDR3 protein, CDR3 DNA. A D gene is named only where the DNA matches it firmly. Part of the rows lack a size; the others show once, few, many or a class for expanded clones.

CDR3 length: 14; V gene: TRBV6-5; D gene: .; J gene: TRBJ1-6; clone size: .; CDR3 protein: CASSFDGYNSPLHF; CDR3 DNA: TGTGCCAGCAGTTTTGACGGTTATAATTCACCCCTCCACTTT
CDR3 length: 12; V gene: TRBV19; D gene: .; J gene: TRBJ1-2; clone size: .; CDR3 protein: CASSIIDSGYTF; CDR3 DNA: TGTGCCAGTAGTATCATTGACAGCGGCTACACCTTC
CDR3 length: 16; V gene: TRBV7-9; D gene: TRBD1; J gene: TRBJ1-1; clone size: few; CDR3 protein: CASANSQGGMNTEAFF; CDR3 DNA: TGTGCCAGCGCAAACTCACAGGGGGGCATGAACACTGAAGCTTTCTTT
CDR3 length: 14; V gene: TRBV7-2; D gene: TRBD1; J gene: TRBJ2-7; clone size: .; CDR3 protein: CASSLGGQPYEQYF; CDR3 DNA: TGTGCCAGCAGCTTAGGGGGACAGCCCTACGAGCAGTACTTC
CDR3 length: 14; V gene: TRBV30; D gene: TRBD1; J gene: TRBJ2-1; clone size: .; CDR3 protein: CAWWTGASYNEQFF; CDR3 DNA: TGTGCCTGGTGGACAGGGGCCTCCTACAATGAGCAGTTCTTC
CDR3 length: 14; V gene: TRBV6-5; D gene: TRBD1; J gene: TRBJ2-5; clone size: .; CDR3 protein: CASSRSGTGETQYF; CDR3 DNA: TGTGCCAGCAGTCGCTCCGGGACAGGCGAGACCCAGTACTTC
CDR3 length: 15; V gene: TRBV18; D gene: .; J gene: TRBJ2-1; clone size: .; CDR3 protein: CASSPPTGSYNEQFF; CDR3 DNA: TGTGCCAGCTCACCACCGACAGGCTCCTACAATGAGCAGTTCTTC
CDR3 length: 16; V gene: TRBV21-1; D gene: .; J gene: TRBJ1-6; clone size: .; CDR3 protein: CAGSLGSDSYNSPLHF; CDR3 DNA: TGTGCCGGCAGCTTGGGGTCGGACTCCTATAATTCACCCCTCCACTTT
CDR3 length: 19; V gene: TRBV12-5; D gene: .; J gene: TRBJ1-1; clone size: .; CDR3 protein: CASGSQVGVSQTGTTEAFF; CDR3 DNA: TGTGCTAGTGGTTCACAGGTAGGGGTATCTCAAACGGGGACTACTGAAGCTTTCTTT
CDR3 length: 13; V gene: TRBV6-6; D gene: .; J gene: TRBJ2-3; clone size: .; CDR3 protein: CASKLGTTDTQYF; CDR3 DNA: TGTGCCAGCAAGCTAGGGACCACAGATACGCAGTATTTT
CDR3 length: 15; V gene: TRBV24-1; D gene: .; J gene: TRBJ2-2; clone size: .; CDR3 protein: CATSDSGRITGELFF; CDR3 DNA: TGTGCCACCAGTGATTCGGGACGGATCACCGGGGAGCTGTTTTTT
CDR3 length: 15; V gene: TRBV28; D gene: .; J gene: TRBJ2-3; clone size: .; CDR3 protein: CASSLGGKLRGTQYF; CDR3 DNA: TGTGCCAGCAGTTTAGGGGGGAAGTTGAGGGGTACGCAGTATTTT
CDR3 length: 12; V gene: TRBV6-4; D gene: .; J gene: TRBJ1-2; clone size: .; CDR3 protein: CASSDREGGYTF; CDR3 DNA: TGTGCCAGCAGTGACAGGGAAGGAGGCTACACCTTC
CDR3 length: 15; V gene: TRBV20-1; D gene: .; J gene: TRBJ2-7; clone size: .; CDR3 protein: CSASHLSRGHGEQYF; CDR3 DNA: TGCAGTGCTAGTCATCTAAGCAGGGGCCACGGCGAGCAGTACTTC
CDR3 length: 13; V gene: TRBV11-2; D gene: .; J gene: TRBJ1-1; clone size: few; CDR3 protein: CASTLLRVTEAFF; CDR3 DNA: TGTGCCAGCACCTTACTCAGGGTTACTGAAGCTTTCTTT
CDR3 length: 17; V gene: TRBV10-1; D gene: TRBD1; J gene: TRBJ1-1; clone size: .; CDR3 protein: CASSESVTGQRNTEAFF; CDR3 DNA: TGCGCCAGCAGTGAGTCCGTTACGGGACAGAGGAACACTGAAGCTTTCTTT
CDR3 length: 13; V gene: TRBV6-5; D gene: .; J gene: TRBJ2-7; clone size: .; CDR3 protein: CASSYENLGEQYF; CDR3 DNA: TGTGCCAGCAGTTACGAGAACCTGGGGGAGCAGTACTTC
CDR3 length: 16; V gene: TRBV18; D gene: TRBD1; J gene: TRBJ1-2; clone size: .; CDR3 protein: CASSLSGGQGARGYTF; CDR3 DNA: TGTGCCAGCTCCCTAAGCGGGGGACAGGGGGCGCGTGGCTACACCTTC
CDR3 length: 15; V gene: TRBV30; D gene: .; J gene: TRBJ1-3; clone size: .; CDR3 protein: CAWKSGQLSVGTIYF; CDR3 DNA: TGTGCCTGGAAGTCGGGGCAACTCTCGGTTGGCACCATATATTTT
CDR3 length: 16; V gene: TRBV4-1; D gene: TRBD1; J gene: TRBJ1-6; clone size: .; CDR3 protein: CASSHEGTGANSPLHF; CDR3 DNA: TGCGCCAGCAGCCACGAGGGGACAGGGGCTAATTCACCCCTCCACTTT
CDR3 length: 15; V gene: TRBV18; D gene: TRBD1; J gene: TRBJ1-5; clone size: .; CDR3 protein: CASSPYTGGNQPQHF; CDR3 DNA: TGTGCCAGCTCACCGTACACAGGGGGCAATCAGCCCCAGCATTTT
CDR3 length: 12; V gene: TRBV5-4; D gene: .; J gene: TRBJ1-1; clone size: .; CDR3 protein: CASSSPNTEAFF; CDR3 DNA: TGTGCCAGCAGCTCCCCGAACACTGAAGCTTTCTTT
CDR3 length: 14; V gene: TRBV5-1; D gene: .; J gene: TRBJ1-1; clone size: .; CDR3 protein: CASSFTAGNTEAFF; CDR3 DNA: TGCGCCAGCAGCTTCACCGCAGGGAACACTGAAGCTTTCTTT
CDR3 length: 17; V gene: TRBV5-6; D gene: .; J gene: TRBJ2-3; clone size: .; CDR3 protein: CASSSPSLGGFTDTQYF; CDR3 DNA: TGTGCCAGCAGCTCCCCCAGCTTGGGGGGATTCACAGATACGCAGTATTTT
CDR3 length: 12; V gene: TRBV20-1; D gene: TRBD1; J gene: TRBJ1-6; clone size: .; CDR3 protein: CSASTGASPLHF; CDR3 DNA: TGCAGTGCGAGTACAGGGGCATCACCCCTCCACTTT
CDR3 length: 13; V gene: TRBV30; D gene: .; J gene: TRBJ2-1; clone size: .; CDR3 protein: CAWSRGPDNEQFF; CDR3 DNA: TGTGCCTGGAGTAGAGGACCGGACAATGAGCAGTTCTTC
CDR3 length: 18; V gene: TRBV7-3; D gene: TRBD2; J gene: TRBJ2-2; clone size: .; CDR3 protein: CASSLTPSGGTNTGELFF; CDR3 DNA: TGTGCCAGCAGCTTAACGCCTAGCGGGGGCACGAACACCGGGGAGCTGTTTTTT
CDR3 length: 14; V gene: TRBV29-1; D gene: .; J gene: TRBJ1-1; clone size: .; CDR3 protein: CSVPRGELNTEAFF; CDR3 DNA: TGCAGCGTCCCACGAGGGGAATTGAACACTGAAGCTTTCTTT
CDR3 length: 15; V gene: TRBV5-4; D gene: .; J gene: TRBJ1-4; clone size: .; CDR3 protein: CASSLGGGTNEKLFF; CDR3 DNA: TGTGCCAGCAGCTTGGGGGGTGGGACTAATGAAAAACTGTTTTTT
CDR3 length: 18; V gene: TRBV19; D gene: TRBD2; J gene: TRBJ2-3; clone size: .; CDR3 protein: CASTSSGTSGRSTDTQYF; CDR3 DNA: TGTGCCAGTACTTCCAGCGGGACTAGCGGAAGGTCTACAGATACGCAGTATTTT
CDR3 length: 15; V gene: TRBV6-5; D gene: TRBD2; J gene: TRBJ2-7; clone size: .; CDR3 protein: CASSPNSGAAYEQYF; CDR3 DNA: TGTGCCAGCAGCCCCAATAGCGGGGCCGCTTACGAGCAGTACTTC
CDR3 length: 14; V gene: TRBV5-4; D gene: .; J gene: TRBJ2-7; clone size: .; CDR3 protein: CASSLAASSYEQYF; CDR3 DNA: TGTGCCAGCAGCTTGGCGGCCAGCTCCTACGAGCAGTACTTC
CDR3 length: 14; V gene: TRBV29-1; D gene: .; J gene: TRBJ1-4; clone size: .; CDR3 protein: CSVRIPPTNEKLFF; CDR3 DNA: TGCAGCGTAAGAATCCCTCCAACTAATGAAAAACTGTTTTTT
CDR3 length: 15; V gene: TRBV10-3; D gene: .; J gene: TRBJ2-1; clone size: .; CDR3 protein: CAISAIGGGYNEQFF; CDR3 DNA: TGTGCCATCAGTGCTATAGGGGGGGGTTACAATGAGCAGTTCTTC
CDR3 length: 14; V gene: TRBV7-9; D gene: .; J gene: TRBJ1-2; clone size: .; CDR3 protein: CASSLWDLSYGYTF; CDR3 DNA: TGTGCCAGCAGCTTATGGGACCTATCCTATGGCTACACCTTC
CDR3 length: 15; V gene: TRBV7-2; D gene: TRBD2; J gene: TRBJ2-2; clone size: .; CDR3 protein: CASSSLAGGIGELFF; CDR3 DNA: TGTGCCAGCAGCTCCTTAGCGGGGGGGATCGGGGAGCTGTTTTTT